Included here is one TCR beta chain sequence, with context. Its specificity is not known. Germline V lookup: CDR1 MNHNY, CDR2 SVGAGI (reference sequence). V was shortened by 4 bases and J by 3 bases, with 12 bases between the two germline ends. This CDR3 spans 14 amino acids. Extracted RNA was reverse transcribed, and the resulting cDNA served as sequencing template. Libraries were prepared by immunoSEQ multiplex PCR; TCRdb keeps only in-frame clonotypes and omits some of them. The data hold 4,000 to 4,500 clones, with about two thirds observed a single time. This sample stems from a study of CD8+ T cells in alopecia areata. General study findings and limits: Patients showed less clear TCR sequence sharing than mice, possibly partly because of HLA diversity. Scalp sample sequencing also detects resident alphabeta T cells of normal skin. Higher clonality than in normal scalp was seen in lesional scalp, especially alopecia totalis/universalis.

This TCR came from a human donor in good health. The chain links TRBV6-6 to TRBJ1-1; possibly TRBD1 for D (6 bases). Sequencing was carried out using skin. CDR3 nucleotides: TGTGCCAGCAGTTCTGGGGGACATTACACTGAAGCTTTCTTT. Protein sequence: CASSSGGHYTEAFF.